The sequence of this TCR beta chain was determined in a study of T-cell reconstitution after alpha-beta-depleted transplantation in children. Germline V lookup: CDR1 MGHDK, CDR2 SYGVNS. CDR3 length: 11 amino acids. Between the trimmed V and J ends, which lost 6 bases and 11 bases, there was a span of 12 bases. Preparation of the TCRbeta library involved a method that used unique molecular identifiers. TCRdb itself ran the PCR reads through MiXCR, one entry per CDR3 protein. The table shows 490,000 or so distinct CDR3 sequences, with under 15% occurring only once. The sequencing used PBMCs from the stem cell graft donor, collected from the stem cell graft. This sequence was found in a human donor who donated a stem cell graft to a child with combined immunodeficiency. This chain uses TRBV25-1 with TRBJ2-3; D is ambiguous. The CDR3 DNA is TGTGCCAGCAGAAACGCCAGAGGGCAGTATTTT. Protein product: CASRNARGQYF.